Listed below are T cell receptor beta chains from one sample, sequenced in a study of T cells in Graves' hyperthyroidism and ophthalmopathy. TCRdb re-derived calls from the multiplex PCR reads in MiXCR, one entry per CDR3 protein. The sample yields around 530,000 distinct CDR3 sequences, 17% seen once. Sequencing was carried out using blood. The receptors were sampled from a woman aged 18-29 years with Graves' ophthalmopathy. Both conserved end residues are part of each CDR3. The order of the fields is J gene, V gene, CDR3 protein.

TRBJ1-2	TRBV13	CASGDGANYGYTF
TRBJ1-2	TRBV20-1	CSASRNRDGYTF
TRBJ2-7	TRBV29-1	CSVETSGRDYEQYF
TRBJ2-6	TRBV12-3/TRBV12-4	CASRIPGQGDRGSGANVLTF
TRBJ1-3	TRBV28	CASRNTGTRNTIYF
TRBJ2-3	TRBV28	CASTSRGQGHTDTQYF
TRBJ2-2	TRBV9	CASSVATSGGSGELFF
TRBJ1-2	TRBV4-1	CASSHDSNYGYTF
TRBJ1-2	TRBV20-1	CSARDGGTHYGYTF
TRBJ1-1	TRBV7-8	CASSWGRMPVNTEAFF
TRBJ2-2	TRBV24-1	CATSDPSGENTGELFF
TRBJ2-3	TRBV20-1	CSARFRSTDTQYF
TRBJ2-7	TRBV20-1	CSANSGTGVGQYF
TRBJ2-7	TRBV20-1	CSAREGMSGSYEQYF
TRBJ2-7	TRBV29-1	CSVTGREPYEQYF
TRBJ1-2	TRBV5-1	CASSLGGTENYGYTF
TRBJ2-3	TRBV4-2	CASSQTGRAGDTQYF
TRBJ2-2	TRBV9	CASSLGLDTGELFF
TRBJ2-2	TRBV28	CASSSLLRGDGVPGELFF
TRBJ1-2	TRBV10-3	CAISEPTLESNYGYTF
TRBJ2-7	TRBV20-1	CSAPVADRYEQYF
TRBJ1-5	TRBV27	CASSPGGGARNQPQHF
TRBJ1-2	TRBV12-3/TRBV12-4	CASMGGANYGYTF
TRBJ2-2	TRBV11-2	CASSSPQRGGVGGELFF
TRBJ1-4	TRBV19	CASSILGNEKLFF
TRBJ2-3	TRBV30	CAWSVLVTTQYF
TRBJ2-7	TRBV6-1	CASSPFGLAGASYEQYF
TRBJ2-4	TRBV7-6	CASSLEGGNIQYF
TRBJ2-5	TRBV28	CASTRQGQETQYF
TRBJ2-1	TRBV3-1	CASSQDLTSGRFNEQFF
TRBJ2-5	TRBV27	CASSSGLAGLQETQYF
TRBJ1-2	TRBV11-1	CASSFGQLNYGYTF
TRBJ2-2	TRBV9	CASSVLLAGGSTGELFF